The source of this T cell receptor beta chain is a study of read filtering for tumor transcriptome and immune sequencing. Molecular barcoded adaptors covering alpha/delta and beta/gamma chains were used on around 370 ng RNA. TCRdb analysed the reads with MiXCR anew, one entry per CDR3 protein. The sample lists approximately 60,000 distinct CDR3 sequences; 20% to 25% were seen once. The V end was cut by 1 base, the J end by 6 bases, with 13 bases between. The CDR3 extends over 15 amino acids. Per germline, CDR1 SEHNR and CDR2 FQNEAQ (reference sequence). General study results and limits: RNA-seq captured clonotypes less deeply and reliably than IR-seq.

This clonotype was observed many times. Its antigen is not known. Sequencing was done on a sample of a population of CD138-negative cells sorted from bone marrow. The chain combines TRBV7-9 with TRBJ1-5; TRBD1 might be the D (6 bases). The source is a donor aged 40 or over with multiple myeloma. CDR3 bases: TGTGCCAGCAGCTTAGAAGGGGGAGGAAGTCAGCCCCAGCATTTT. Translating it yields CASSLEGGGSQPQHF.